The 9 T cell receptor beta chains presented below share a single source sample, sequenced in a study of CXCR3-negative and CXCR3-positive naive CD8 T cells. Researchers prepared the TRB cDNA libraries using 5' RACE with UMI labels. TCRdb re-called the 5' RACE reads; one entry per CDR3 protein, DNA not given. The sample has tens of thousands of distinct CDR3 sequences. Sequenced sample: memory CD8+ T cells from blood. These receptors came from a human donor in good health. Some clones in this sample may be carry-over from other donors' samples.

The genes are TRBV10-3 and TRBJ1-3. This CDR3 spans 15 amino acids. CDR1 is ENHRY and CDR2 is SYGVKD in the germline V gene. The CDR3 loop reads CATFVWRNSGNTIYF.

The chain's CDR3 is CASSLDGSGSYEQYF. The V call is TRBV5-1, the J call TRBJ2-7; no DNA is available, so the TRBD2 call from TCRdb remains unchecked. This CDR3 region has 15 residues. From germline, CDR1 is SGHRS and CDR2 YFSETQ.

The CDR3 region is CASGSGRDEQYF. The rearrangement uses TRBV6-5 and TRBJ2-7; the TRBD2 assignment by TCRdb is unverifiable without DNA. This CDR3 spans 12 amino acids. Germline-derived CDR1 and CDR2 are MNHEY and SVGAGI.

J is TRBJ2-2 and V is TRBV7-8; TCRdb's D gene call, TRBD2, goes unchecked for lack of DNA. The CDR3 is 17 amino acids. Germline V gene lookup returns CDR1 SGHVS and CDR2 FQNEAQ. CDR3 protein: CASSLKLAGSNTGELFF.

V is TRBV29-1 and J is TRBJ2-2; there is no DNA to check the TCRdb D call of TRBD2. Germline assignment: CDR1 SQVTM and CDR2 ANQGSEA. The CDR3 runs to 15 residues. The CDR3 loop reads CSVIRTSGLSGELFF.

The chain employs TRBV15 and TRBJ2-1; TCRdb gives TRBD2 as the D gene, but with no DNA this cannot be confirmed. Germline-derived CDR1 and CDR2 are LNHNV and YYDKDF (reference sequence). The CDR3 has 16 residues. The CDR3 here is CATSRGLAGGDNEQFF. The full variable domain, rest sourced from reference TRBV15 and TRBJ2-1, is DAMVIQNPRYQVTQFGKPVTLSCSQTLNHNVMYWYQQKSSQAPKLLFHYYDKDFNNEADTPDNFQSRRPNTSFCFLDIRSPGLGDTAMYLCATSRGLAGGDNEQFFGPGTRLTVL.

This chain joins TRBV20-1 and TRBJ1-5; the TCRdb call, TRBD1, lacks DNA for checking. CDR1 and CDR2 (germline): DFQATT, SNEGSKA (reference sequence). The CDR3 loop spans 13 amino acids. The CDR3 here is CSARRQGDQPQHF.

The genes are TRBV21-1 and TRBJ2-7; TCRdb selects TRBD2, and the lack of DNA leaves this call unchecked. TRBV21-1 is a recognized pseudogene. The CDR3 spans 16 residues. The CDR3 reads CASSKWKGRITYEQYF.

The chain links TRBV28 to TRBJ2-2; TCRdb names TRBD1, which stays unverified in the absence of DNA. CDR1 and CDR2 (germline): MDHEN, SYDVKM. The CDR3 sequence is 15 residues long. The chain's CDR3 is CASSYRDRGTGELFF.